Below are 28 T cell receptor beta chains sequenced from a single sample in a study of CXCR3-negative and CXCR3-positive naive CD8 T cells. The study made its TRB cDNA libraries by 5' RACE, adding UMI labels. TCRdb derives one entry per CDR3 protein from the 5' RACE reads, leaving out DNA. Seen in this sample are 40,000 to 45,000 distinct CDR3 sequences; the ten most common clones hold 6% to 8.5%. Sample: memory CD8+ T cells from blood. Receptors were obtained from a human donor in good health. Some clones in this sample may be carry-over from other donors' samples.

The CDR3 loop is CSVEDQLGQSTDTQYF. The gene calls are TRBV29-1 and TRBJ2-3; absent DNA, TCRdb's TRBD1 call cannot be checked. Germline V gene lookup returns CDR1 SQVTM and CDR2 ANQGSEA. This CDR3 comprises 16 residues.

The rearrangement uses TRBV6-2 or TRBV6-3 and TRBJ2-3; TCRdb's D gene call, TRBD2, goes unchecked for lack of DNA. The CDR3 has 19 residues. Per the germline V gene, CDR1 is MNHEY and CDR2 is SVGEGT. The CDR3 is CASSSLLLAGGLGTDTQYF.

The genes are TRBV7-9 and TRBJ2-3; TCRdb names TRBD2, which stays unverified in the absence of DNA. This CDR3 is built from 16 residues. CDR1 is SEHNR and CDR2 is FQNEAQ in the germline V gene (reference sequence). The CDR3 sequence: CASSLTSGGPSDTQYF.

V gene TRBV7-6 combines with J gene TRBJ2-3; TCRdb designates TRBD2, a call that cannot be tested without DNA. Germline V gene lookup returns CDR1 SGHVS and CDR2 FNYEAQ. This CDR3 is built from 13 residues. CDR3 loop: CATNSGVGDTQYF.

V and J are TRBV2 and TRBJ2-4. The CDR3 runs to 15 residues. The germline V gene encodes CDR1 SNHLY and CDR2 FYNNEI. The CDR3 sequence: CASSEKGLAINIQYF. Complete variable domain (other parts from reference TRBV2 and TRBJ2-4): EPEVTQTPSHQVTQMGQEVILRCVPISNHLYFYWYRQILGQKVEFLVSFYNNEISEKSEIFDDQFSVERPDGSNFTLKIRSTKLEDSAMYFCASSEKGLAINIQYFGAGTRLSVL.

The chain combines TRBV5-5 with TRBJ1-5. Germline CDR1 SGHKS, CDR2 YYEKEE (reference sequence). The CDR3 is made up of 14 amino acids. CDR3 in amino acids: CASSFGGAGQPQHF.

V is TRBV4-2 and J is TRBJ1-2; the TCRdb call, TRBD1, lacks DNA for checking. Germline V CDR1 and CDR2: LGHNA, YNFKEQ. This CDR3 comprises 16 residues. CDR3 region: CASSQAEAGTDYGYTF.

The V call is TRBV6-4, the J call TRBJ2-3. CDR1 is MRHNA, CDR2 SNTAGT, per germline. The CDR3 is 12 residues long. This CDR3 reads CASSDGADTQYF.

The J gene is TRBJ2-1, the V gene TRBV10-1; TCRdb names TRBD2, which stays unverified in the absence of DNA. This CDR3 has 21 residues. The germline V gene encodes CDR1 WNHNN and CDR2 SYGVQD (reference sequence). CDR3 region: CASSESRFQRGGRSRGNEQFF.

CDR3 protein: CASSLLSSGITDTQYF. This chain connects TRBV28 to TRBJ2-3; without DNA, the TCRdb call of TRBD2 cannot be checked. Germline values: CDR1 MDHEN, CDR2 SYDVKM. The CDR3 spans 16 residues. Full variable domain (remainder filled in from reference TRBV28 and TRBJ2-3): DVKVTQSSRYLVKRTGEKVFLECVQDMDHENMFWYRQDPGLGLRLIYFSYDVKMKEKGDIPEGYSVSREKKERFSLILESASTNQTSMYLCASSLLSSGITDTQYFGPGTRLTVL.

The rearrangement joins TRBV24-1 to TRBJ2-1. The V gene's germline CDR1 is KGHDR and CDR2 SFDVKD. CDR3 length: 12 residues. This chain's CDR3 is CATSDLPNEQFF.

V usage is TRBV5-5 and J usage is TRBJ1-5. The CDR3 consists of 15 residues. CDR1 and CDR2 from the germline V gene are SGHKS and YYEKEE (reference sequence). The CDR3 spells CASSLASDSNQPQHF.

This rearrangement joins TRBV29-1 to TRBJ2-1; TCRdb reports TRBD1, a call that lacks DNA to check it against. The CDR3 covers 17 residues. CDR1 is SQVTM and CDR2 is ANQGSEA in the germline V gene. CDR3 region: CSVEPTGAIYSYNEQFF.

The J gene is TRBJ2-7, the V gene TRBV12-3 or TRBV12-4; TCRdb's D call, TRBD1, is unchecked because there is no DNA. The CDR3 extends over 13 amino acids. CDR3 residues: CASSSGQFYEQYF.

Considering frequency, this clonotype is medium-sized. V is TRBV7-9 and J is TRBJ1-4; TCRdb's D call of TRBD1 is untestable without DNA. CDR3 size: 16 residues. Looked up from germline, CDR1 is SEHNR and CDR2 is FQNEAQ (reference sequence). The CDR3 reads CASSSALTGLNEKLFF.

The chain links TRBV27 to TRBJ2-3; no DNA is available, so the TRBD2 call from TCRdb remains unchecked. This CDR3 has 16 residues. Germline CDR1 and CDR2: MNHEY and SMNVEV (reference sequence). CDR3 protein: CASSLSGLAFSDTQYF.

The V and J genes are TRBV3-1 and TRBJ2-3; the TCRdb call, TRBD2, lacks DNA for checking. This CDR3 is built from 17 residues. Looked up from germline, CDR1 is LGHDT and CDR2 is YNNKEL (reference sequence). This chain's CDR3 is CASSQEVAGVSTDTQYF.

The V call is TRBV7-8, the J call TRBJ2-1; TCRdb returns TRBD1, unconfirmable since there is no DNA. CDR3 length: 16 residues. Germline CDR1 is SGHVS and CDR2 is FQNEAQ. The CDR3: CASSRPRGSRDDEQFF.

This chain's CDR3 is CASSYQETQYF. The chain is built from TRBV6-2 or TRBV6-3 and TRBJ2-5. The length of the CDR3 is 11 residues. Per germline, CDR1 MNHEY and CDR2 SVGEGT.

By frequency, this clonotype is medium-sized. CDR3 sequence: CASSEALAGGLSSNQPQHF. The chain has TRBV2 and TRBJ1-5; the TCRdb call, TRBD1, lacks DNA for checking. This CDR3 has 19 amino acids. Germline V gene lookup returns CDR1 SNHLY and CDR2 FYNNEI.

The CDR3 loop reads CSVHGVGAPYEQYF. The chain has TRBV29-1 and TRBJ2-7; TCRdb's D call, TRBD1, is unchecked because there is no DNA. The CDR3 length is 14 residues. Germline V gene sequence: CDR1 SQVTM, CDR2 ANQGSEA.

The chain uses TRBV27 and TRBJ1-3. Per germline, CDR1 MNHEY and CDR2 SMNVEV (reference sequence). The CDR3 length is 16 residues. CDR3 sequence reads: CASSRRAHDSGNTIYF.

CDR3 loop: CASSSTTGPYEQYF. The rearrangement links TRBV7-9 to TRBJ2-7; TCRdb gives TRBD1 as the D gene, but with no DNA this cannot be confirmed. Per germline, CDR1 SEHNR and CDR2 FQNEAQ (reference sequence). This CDR3 is built from 14 residues.

This clonotype is classed as medium-sized by frequency. This chain links TRBV7-9 with TRBJ2-7; TCRdb returns TRBD1, unconfirmable since there is no DNA. Germline loops: CDR1 SEHNR, CDR2 FQNEAQ (reference sequence). The CDR3 is made up of 13 amino acids. Here the CDR3 reads CASGDQSSYEQYF.

The V gene is TRBV27, the J gene TRBJ2-5; TCRdb picks TRBD1, but there is no DNA to check that call. The germline CDR1 and CDR2 sequences are MNHEY and SMNVEV (reference sequence). This CDR3 has 13 amino acids. The CDR3 is CASSPQGGETQYF.

V and J are TRBV14 and TRBJ2-1; TCRdb reports TRBD1, a call that lacks DNA to check it against. Germline V gene data show CDR1 as SGHDN and CDR2 as FVKESK. This CDR3 is 15 amino acids long. This CDR3 reads CASRVTGGADNEQFF.

J is TRBJ1-2 and V is TRBV5-5; TCRdb designates TRBD1, a call that cannot be tested without DNA. The CDR3 is 17 amino acids. Germline V gene lookup returns CDR1 SGHKS and CDR2 YYEKEE (reference sequence). CDR3 loop: CASSLVQVPNPNYGYTF.

This clonotype ranks as medium-sized (0.01 to 0.1%) in terms of frequency. The gene calls are TRBV5-1 and TRBJ2-3; the D gene TCRdb calls, TRBD2, cannot be checked with no DNA. Germline V lookup: CDR1 SGHRS, CDR2 YFSETQ. The CDR3 contains 17 residues. CDR3 loop: CASSFYGLAGDTDTQYF.